Listed below are T cell receptor beta chains from one sample, sequenced in a study of CD8 T cells in ankylosing spondylitis. TCRdb fed the 5' RACE reads into MiXCR, producing one record per CDR3 protein. The data hold under 400,000 distinct CDR3 sequences, with roughly 10% observed a single time. The sequenced sample was blood, either unsorted or a sorted T cell fraction (not recorded which). These receptors all stem from a female donor with ankylosing spondylitis or in good health (not recorded which). CDR3s include the opening cysteine and the closing phenylalanine or tryptophan. The D gene is left open where the match is weak. Clone size is shown for a subset of rows, as once, few, many or a class of expanded clone.

.,.,TRBJ1-2,TRBV29-1,CSAPRGGGYTF,TGCAGCGCTCCCCGAGGAGGTGGCTACACCTTC
.,many,TRBJ2-3,TRBV20-1,CSARRRGTDTQYF,TGCAGTGCTAGACGGCGGGGCACAGATACGCAGTATTTT
.,many,TRBJ2-3,TRBV15,CATKGVGTDTQYF,TGTGCCACCAAGGGGGTCGGCACAGATACGCAGTATTTT
TRBD1,few,TRBJ1-4,TRBV3-1,CASSQAGGGEKLFF,TGTGCCAGCAGCCAAGCAGGGGGCGGTGAAAAACTGTTTTTT
TRBD2,many,TRBJ2-1,TRBV7-2,CASSSPGLVNNEQFF,TGTGCCAGCAGCTCGCCGGGACTAGTTAATAATGAGCAGTTCTTC
.,.,TRBJ2-2,TRBV14,CASSQRWQLQHTGELFF,TGTGCCAGCAGCCAACGGTGGCAGCTTCAACACACCGGGGAGCTGTTTTTT
TRBD1,once,TRBJ2-1,TRBV5-1,CASCLRGQGPYNEQFF,TGCGCCAGCTGCTTGCGCGGACAGGGACCATACAATGAGCAGTTCTTC
TRBD2,many,TRBJ2-3,TRBV20-1,CSPKGGRNTDTQYF,TGCAGTCCCAAGGGCGGGAGAAACACAGATACGCAGTATTTT
TRBD2,few,TRBJ2-7,TRBV28,CASSLGLGSSFTYEQYF,TGTGCCAGCAGCCTTGGACTAGGCAGTTCCTTCACCTACGAGCAGTACTTC
TRBD2,many,TRBJ2-5,TRBV10-3,CAIKATTSGKETQYF,TGTGCCATCAAAGCGACGACTAGCGGAAAAGAGACCCAGTACTTC
TRBD1,few,TRBJ1-6,TRBV28,CASGPSDRGLSPLHF,TGTGCCAGCGGACCCTCGGACAGGGGGCTCTCACCCCTCCACTTT
.,.,TRBJ2-3,TRBV19,CASRGGIMQYF,TGTGCCTCAAGAGGGGGGATCATGCAGTATTTT
TRBD2,few,TRBJ2-5,TRBV20-1,CSASPAGFGMETQYF,TGCAGTGCTTCCCCAGCGGGATTCGGAATGGAGACCCAGTACTTC
.,many,TRBJ1-1,TRBV20-1,CSVPRGTEAFF,TGCAGTGTCCCTCGGGGCACTGAAGCTTTCTTT
TRBD2,few,TRBJ2-1,TRBV5-8,CASCIGGEGGEQFF,TGTGCCAGCTGCATTGGGGGGGAGGGCGGTGAGCAGTTCTTC
.,many,TRBJ1-4,TRBV6-8,CASSYPGPTGYATNEKLFF,TGTGCCAGCAGTTACCCCGGGCCGACCGGGTATGCAACTAATGAAAAACTGTTTTTT
TRBD1,many,TRBJ1-5,TRBV12-3/TRBV12-4,CASRLDRGYSNQPQHF,TGTGCCAGCAGATTGGACAGGGGTTATAGCAATCAGCCCCAGCATTTT
.,many,TRBJ2-1,TRBV7-2,CASSFWGLDEQFF,TGTGCCAGCAGCTTTTGGGGGCTCGATGAGCAGTTCTTC
TRBD2,many,TRBJ2-1,TRBV9,CASSATGTRINRDEQFF,TGTGCCAGCAGCGCCACCGGGACTAGAATAAATCGGGATGAGCAGTTCTTC
TRBD2,few,TRBJ2-1,TRBV20-1,CCANPPGLAIYNEQFF,TGCTGTGCCAATCCTCCGGGACTAGCCATTTACAATGAGCAGTTCTTC
.,many,TRBJ2-7,TRBV20-1,CSARDWSNEQYF,TGCAGTGCTAGAGATTGGTCGAACGAGCAGTACTTC
.,many,TRBJ1-4,TRBV27,CASSLSGRGEKLFF,TGTGCCAGCAGTTTATCCGGGAGGGGTGAAAAACTGTTTTTT
TRBD1,many,TRBJ2-6,TRBV20-1,CSATGTAGANVLTF,TGCAGTGCTACCGGGACAGCTGGGGCCAACGTCCTGACTTTC
TRBD1,few,TRBJ2-1,TRBV10-3,CAISVGQGNEQFF,TGTGCCATCAGCGTGGGACAGGGCAATGAGCAGTTCTTC
.,.,TRBJ2-5,TRBV5-1,CASSRQTPDKETQYF,TGCGCCAGCAGCCGGCAGACCCCCGACAAGGAGACCCAGTACTTC
.,.,TRBJ2-1,TRBV2,CASSERPAGEQFF,TGTGCCAGCAGTGAGAGGCCCGCCGGGGAGCAGTTCTTC
.,many,TRBJ2-3,TRBV7-3,CASSPTKSSTDTQYF,TGTGCCAGCAGCCCTACAAAATCTAGCACAGATACGCAGTATTTT
.,many,TRBJ2-7,TRBV12-3/TRBV12-4,CASNNRDGEQYF,TGTGCCAGCAACAACAGGGACGGCGAGCAGTACTTC
TRBD2,many,TRBJ2-3,TRBV7-8,CASSLGASGVSTDTQYF,TGTGCCAGCAGCTTAGGTGCTAGCGGGGTGAGCACAGATACGCAGTATTTT
.,many,TRBJ1-1,TRBV12-5,CASGLDGEAFF,TGTGCTAGTGGTTTGGATGGGGAAGCTTTCTTT
.,many,TRBJ1-2,TRBV20-1,CSARESGGWGYTF,TGCAGTGCTAGAGAGTCCGGCGGCTGGGGCTACACCTTC
.,few,TRBJ1-1,TRBV11-2,CASSPSTSRVLLLNTEAFF,TGTGCCAGCAGCCCATCGACGTCTAGGGTCCTCCTACTGAACACTGAAGCTTTCTTT
.,many,TRBJ2-3,TRBV6-4,CASSEQGGTDTQYF,TGTGCCAGCAGTGAACAGGGCGGCACAGATACGCAGTATTTT
TRBD1,many,TRBJ2-7,TRBV5-1,CASRHLTGLNSPRSYEQYF,TGCGCCAGCAGACATCTGACAGGGCTAAACTCCCCACGCTCCTACGAGCAGTACTTC
TRBD1,.,TRBJ1-5,TRBV5-6,CASSLDSPGQGPNQPQHF,TGTGCCAGCAGCTTGGATTCCCCGGGACAGGGGCCTAATCAGCCCCAGCATTTT
.,few,TRBJ2-2,TRBV21-1,CASSKARLAGDNTGELFF,TGTGCCAGCAGCAAGGCTAGACTAGCGGGAGACAACACCGGGGAGCTGTTTTTT
TRBD2,.,TRBJ2-1,TRBV7-3,CASSSAAGLADQNEQFF,TGTGCCAGCAGCTCAGCGGCGGGGCTAGCGGACCAAAATGAGCAGTTCTTC
.,many,TRBJ2-5,TRBV12-3/TRBV12-4,CASSAYRGGQETQYF,TGTGCCAGCAGTGCCTACAGGGGGGGCCAAGAGACCCAGTACTTC
TRBD2,.,TRBJ2-1,TRBV11-2,CASSLQSGNYNEQFF,TGTGCCAGCAGCTTACAGAGCGGGAATTACAATGAGCAGTTCTTC
TRBD2,many,TRBJ2-1,TRBV9,CASSDLLRGGSYNEQFF,TGTGCCAGCAGTGATCTACTCCGGGGGGGCTCCTACAATGAGCAGTTCTTC
TRBD1,.,TRBJ2-2,TRBV5-1,CASSPGQAVTGELFF,TGCGCCAGCAGCCCGGGACAGGCCGTTACCGGGGAGCTGTTTTTT
TRBD1,.,TRBJ2-7,TRBV20-1,CSAAGQGTSYEQYF,TGCAGTGCCGCAGGACAGGGAACATCCTACGAGCAGTACTTC
.,many,TRBJ1-5,TRBV10-3,CAISDGSSNQPQHF,TGTGCCATCAGTGATGGGAGTAGCAATCAGCCCCAGCATTTT
.,many,TRBJ1-5,TRBV6-1,CASSPGSRRPQHF,TGTGCCAGCAGCCCCGGGTCTCGTCGGCCCCAGCATTTT
TRBD2,many,TRBJ2-3,TRBV28,CASRRPRLAGTTDTQYF,TGTGCCAGCAGACGGCCCCGACTAGCGGGAACCACAGATACGCAGTATTTT
TRBD2,few,TRBJ2-5,TRBV20-1,CSAGSLRGNQETQYF,TGCAGTGCCGGTTCTTTGCGGGGGAACCAAGAGACCCAGTACTTC
TRBD1,many,TRBJ1-3,TRBV28,CASSLTGGRNTIYF,TGTGCCAGCAGCCTGACAGGGGGCAGGAACACCATATATTTT
.,.,TRBJ2-1,TRBV7-2,CASSSRPYNEQFF,TGTGCCAGCAGCTCTAGACCGTACAATGAGCAGTTCTTC
.,.,TRBJ1-2,TRBV3-1,CASSQRSGYTF,TGTGCCAGCAGCCAGCGGAGCGGCTACACCTTC
TRBD2,few,TRBJ2-3,TRBV15,CATSNGGRNTDTQYF,TGTGCCACCAGCAACGGCGGGAGGAACACAGATACGCAGTATTTT
TRBD2,.,TRBJ2-7,TRBV9,CASSYGTSGTHYEQYF,TGTGCCAGCAGCTATGGGACTAGCGGGACCCACTACGAGCAGTACTTC
TRBD1,.,TRBJ1-5,TRBV7-9,CASSEQGGSNQPQHF,TGTGCCAGCAGCGAACAGGGGGGGAGCAATCAGCCCCAGCATTTT
.,.,TRBJ2-5,TRBV7-9,CASSNGAPWETQYF,TGTGCCAGCAGCAATGGGGCGCCGTGGGAGACCCAGTACTTC
.,many,TRBJ2-7,TRBV12-3/TRBV12-4,CASSFPAGGEQYF,TGTGCCAGCAGTTTTCCCGCCGGCGGTGAGCAGTACTTC